This T cell receptor (beta chain) was observed in a study of T cells in Graves' hyperthyroidism and ophthalmopathy. Study summary: The authors collected peripheral blood at initial diagnosis, before any treatment.

Researchers amplified the TCR beta CDR3 regions from RNA transcripts. HTBI primers were employed in a first-round RT-PCR of the TCR CDR3. TCRdb recomputed calls from the multiplex PCR reads with MiXCR, one row per CDR3 protein. Counted here are about 290,000 distinct CDR3 sequences, about an eighth occurring once; the ten biggest clones make up almost 8%. V lost 7 bases and J 8 bases, leaving 17 bases between the germline ends. There are 13 residues in the CDR3. The germline CDR1 and CDR2 sequences are PRHDT and FYEKMQ (reference sequence). This clonotype was found a few times. The V gene is TRBV13, the J gene TRBJ1-2; D is possibly TRBD1 (6 bases). The sequencing input was blood. The clonotype was recovered from a woman in her thirties with Graves' hyperthyroidism that later progressed to Graves' ophthalmopathy. The CDR3 bases are TGTGCCAGCACGGGAGGGGGGGGAGGCGGCTACACCTTC. Translating it yields CASTGGGGGGYTF. The whole variable domain, filled in from reference TRBV13 and TRBJ1-2, reads AAGVIQSPRHLIKEKRETATLKCYPIPRHDTVYWYQQGPGQDPQFLISFYEKMQSDKGSIPDRFSAQQFSDYHSELNMSSLELGDSALYFCASTGGGGGGYTFGSGTRLTVV.